Below, 22 T cell receptor beta chains from the same sample are listed, as sequenced in a study of T cells in Graves' hyperthyroidism and ophthalmopathy. TCR beta CDR3 regions were amplified from RNA. HTBI primers were employed in a first-round RT-PCR of the TCR CDR3. TCRdb recomputed calls from the multiplex PCR reads with MiXCR, one row per CDR3 protein. The table records fewer than 550,000 distinct CDR3 sequences, around 24% of them present only once. The sequenced sample was blood. Source of these receptors: a woman under 40 with Graves' ophthalmopathy.

Ten or more counts support this clonotype. The chain carries TRBV6-5 and TRBJ1-1; possibly TRBD1 for D (5 bases). V lost 7 bases and J lost 11, with 20 bases in between. The CDR3 is 13 residues long. CDR1 and CDR2 (germline): MNHEY, SVGAGI. The CDR3 DNA is TGTGCCAGCACCCCCGACAGTCCTCGGAGGGCTTTCTTT. Residues: CASTPDSPRRAFF.

This clonotype appeared many times. This chain uses TRBV20-1 with TRBJ2-5, with TRBD2 matching over 8 bases. CDR3 length: 16 residues. V was pared by 0 bases and J by 5 bases, with 11 bases of the junction left unmatched. Germline V gene sequence: CDR1 DFQATT, CDR2 SNEGSKA (reference sequence). The CDR3 is CSARDPRGGSGETQYF. The CDR3 nucleotides are TGCAGTGCTAGAGATCCCCGGGGGGGCTCCGGGGAGACCCAGTACTTC.

The rearrangement uses TRBV6-2 or TRBV6-3 and TRBJ1-1; tentative D call: TRBD1 (6 bases). V lost 2 bases and J 8 bases, leaving 12 bases between the germline ends. Germline lookup yields CDR1 MNHEY and CDR2 SVGEGT. The CDR3 has 13 residues. CDR3 amino acids: CASSYAPGVEAFF. The CDR3 nucleotides read TGTGCCAGCAGTTACGCCCCAGGGGTAGAAGCTTTCTTT.

The chain links TRBV12-3 or TRBV12-4 to TRBJ1-2; no clear D gene. Trimming took 2 bases from V and 4 from J, leaving 8 bases between them. This CDR3 spans 13 amino acids. The CDR3, as DNA: TGTGCCAGCAGTTTAAAACAGACCTATGGCTACACCTTC. Protein product: CASSLKQTYGYTF.

This clonotype was observed many times. The gene calls are TRBV12-3 or TRBV12-4 and TRBJ2-5; tentatively, D is TRBD2 (6 bases). V lost 4 bases to trimming and J lost 5 bases, with 17 bases between them. The CDR3 extends over 15 amino acids. The CDR3 reads CASSSSGRTKETQYF. DNA for the CDR3: TGTGCCAGCAGTTCGAGCGGGCGAACTAAGGAGACCCAGTACTTC.

The V gene is TRBV5-1, the J gene TRBJ1-6; 8 nucleotides line up with TRBD1. CDR1 is SGHRS, CDR2 YFSETQ, per germline. This CDR3 has 14 residues. Trimming cost V 4 bases and J 9 bases; bases outside gene matches: 6. The CDR3 reads CASSTGQETSPLHF. In DNA, the CDR3 is TGCGCCAGCAGCACGGGACAGGAAACTTCACCCCTCCACTTT.

This clonotype was observed at least ten times. This chain joins TRBV27 and TRBJ1-1, with 8 bases lining up with TRBD1. CDR1 MNHEY and CDR2 SMNVEV come from the germline V gene (reference sequence). This CDR3 region has 17 residues. Unmatched junction bases numbered 14, after V lost 4 bases and J lost 4 bases. CDR3 residues: CASSSSRGLWAGTEAFF. In nucleotides, the CDR3 is TGTGCCAGCAGTTCCTCCAGGGGGCTGTGGGCGGGCACTGAAGCTTTCTTT.

Details on this clonotype: A much larger clone lies one base from this, so it may be a read error. V and J are TRBV10-1 and TRBJ2-7, with 8 bases that match TRBD2. With 10 bases clipped from V and 3 bases from J, the junction kept 8 bases outside the gene matches. The CDR3 sequence is 13 residues long. Per germline, CDR1 WNHNN and CDR2 SYGVQD (reference sequence). This CDR3 is CATGDGTSYEQYF. DNA of the CDR3: TGCGCCACCGGAGACGGGACTAGCTACGAGCAGTACTTC.

This clonotype was recorded only once. V usage is TRBV7-2 and J usage is TRBJ1-2, with D uncertain. This CDR3 comprises 13 residues. V shed 8 bases and J shed 1 base, with 11 bases lying between them. CDR1 and CDR2 from the germline V gene are SGHTA and FQGNSA. The CDR3 reads CASLWEGNYGYTF. The CDR3 DNA reads TGTGCCAGCTTGTGGGAGGGTAACTATGGCTACACCTTC.

This clonotype came up many times. The chain employs TRBV24-1 and TRBJ2-5, with D maybe TRBD2 (6 bases). Germline CDR1 reads KGHDR; CDR2 reads SFDVKD. The CDR3 is made up of 12 amino acids. Trimming took 10 bases from V and 2 from J, leaving 10 bases between them. The CDR3 here is CATGDFQETQYF. Here the CDR3 DNA reads TGTGCCACGGGGGACTTTCAAGAGACCCAGTACTTC.

This clonotype was counted ten times or more. This chain joins TRBV4-1 and TRBJ2-6; 12 bases fit TRBD1. The trim removed 0 bases at V and 12 bases at J, leaving 6 bases unmatched. The CDR3 contains 16 residues. CDR1 is MGHRA and CDR2 is YSYEKL in the germline V gene. The CDR3 loop is CASSQEGQGASSVLTF. The CDR3 bases are TGCGCCAGCAGCCAAGAGGGACAGGGGGCTTCCAGCGTCCTGACTTTC.

This clonotype was detected many times. The chain joins TRBV4-2 to TRBJ2-7; 8 bases are shared with TRBD2. The CDR3 has 15 residues. V trimming: 4 bases; J trimming: 2 bases; junction bases outside the gene matches: 7. CDR1 and CDR2 (germline): LGHNA, YNFKEQ. CDR3 amino acids: CASSLQSGGTYEQYF. Written as DNA, the CDR3 is TGTGCCAGCAGCCTCCAGAGCGGGGGCACCTACGAGCAGTACTTC.

This clonotype was detected ten times or more. V usage is TRBV6-1 and J usage is TRBJ2-7, with D possibly matching TRBD1 (6 bases). V was shortened by 1 base and J by 3 bases, with 10 bases between the two germline ends. The CDR3 extends over 14 amino acids. The germline V gene encodes CDR1 MNHNS and CDR2 SASEGT. CDR3 coding DNA: TGTGCCAGCAGTGAAGGGACAGACCTCTACGAGCAGTACTTC. Its protein is CASSEGTDLYEQYF.

This clonotype showed up many times. The V and J genes are TRBV19 and TRBJ1-2, with D perhaps TRBD1 (5 bases). CDR1 and CDR2 from the germline V gene are LNHDA and SQIVND (reference sequence). The CDR3 covers 14 residues. Trimming cost V 3 bases and J 3 bases, with 11 bases left between them. The CDR3, as DNA: TGTGCCAGTAGTATGGGTCCGGGGGACTATGGCTACACCTTC. Its translation is CASSMGPGDYGYTF.

Only a few counts were recorded for this clonotype. The chain recombines TRBV4-1 with TRBJ1-3; D not resolved. Germline lookup yields CDR1 MGHRA and CDR2 YSYEKL. The V end was cut by 2 bases, the J end by 2 bases, with 10 bases between. The length of the CDR3 is 15 residues. The CDR3 is CASSQRDTAGNTIYF. The DNA for the CDR3 is TGCGCCAGCAGCCAACGTGACACCGCTGGAAACACCATATATTTT.

Ten or more counts support this clonotype. The gene calls are TRBV6-5 and TRBJ1-1, with D tentatively TRBD1 (6 bases). The V end lost 4 bases, the J end lost 3 bases, and 15 bases lay between the germline ends. Germline values: CDR1 MNHEY, CDR2 SVGAGI. There are 15 residues in the CDR3. CDR3 sequence reads: CASSWAGHFDTEAFF. CDR3 sequence (DNA): TGTGCCAGCAGTTGGGCGGGACATTTCGACACTGAAGCTTTCTTT.

There are many counts of this clonotype. The rearrangement links TRBV7-6 to TRBJ2-2, with D maybe TRBD2 (5 bases). Germline CDR1 and CDR2: SGHVS and FNYEAQ. V lost 5 bases, J lost 4 bases, and 14 bases lay in between. This CDR3 is built from 15 residues. CDR3 coding DNA: TGTGCCAGCAGCCCTCGGACTCCTACCACCGGGGAGCTGTTTTTT. This encodes CASSPRTPTTGELFF.

This clonotype has at least ten counts. The chain couples TRBV11-1 to TRBJ2-5; D tentatively reads TRBD1 or TRBD2 (5 bases each). Germline CDR1 and CDR2: SGHAT and FQDESV (reference sequence). CDR3 length: 15 amino acids. With 3 bases removed from V and 3 bases from J, the gap between germline ends came to 14 bases. The CDR3 region is CASSLGTPAEETQYF. The CDR3 DNA reads as TGTGCCAGCAGCTTGGGGACCCCGGCGGAAGAGACCCAGTACTTC.

The sample holds many counts of this clonotype. The chain combines TRBV7-3 with TRBJ2-3; D possibly corresponds to TRBD2 (6 bases). This CDR3 spans 14 amino acids. Trimming pared 5 bases from V and 2 bases from J, leaving 11 bases between. Per germline, CDR1 SGHTA and CDR2 FQGTGA. The CDR3 DNA sequence: TGTGCCAGCAGCGGGGGACTTCTCACAGATACGCAGTATTTT. It specifies CASSGGLLTDTQYF.

There are many counts of this clonotype. This sequence joins TRBV10-3 and TRBJ2-5; 7 bases map to TRBD2. V shed 0 bases, J shed 5 bases, and the junction held 6 bases outside the gene matches. The CDR3 covers 15 residues. CDR1 is ENHRY, CDR2 SYGVKD, per germline. CDR3 DNA sequence: TGTGCCATCAGTGAGTCCGAGACTAGCTTGGAGACCCAGTACTTC. It yields the protein CAISESETSLETQYF.

The table lists this clonotype with a few counts. The CDR3 nucleotides read TGTGCCTGGGTGAAGGGGGGCACTGAAGCTTTCTTT. Translating gives CAWVKGGTEAFF. The chain employs TRBV30 and TRBJ1-1; D perhaps matches TRBD1 (6 bases). Germline loops: CDR1 GTSNPN, CDR2 SVGIG (reference sequence). Trimming took off 5 bases at V and 4 bases at J, with 11 bases between the two ends. The length of the CDR3 is 12 residues.

This clonotype has a count of ten or more. The J gene is TRBJ2-4, the V gene TRBV20-1; 11 nucleotides line up with TRBD2. This CDR3 has 16 residues. Germline-derived CDR1 and CDR2 are DFQATT and SNEGSKA (reference sequence). V lost 6 bases and J lost 9; bases outside the gene matches: 16. The CDR3 protein is CSATPANSGGGSIQYF. The CDR3 DNA follows: TGCAGTGCCACACCAGCTAATAGCGGGGGGGGGAGCATTCAGTACTTC.